The rows below give T cell receptor beta chains drawn from one sample of a study of blood T cells in healthy people across ages. MiXCR was run by TCRdb on the 5' RACE reads, yielding one entry per CDR3 protein. The table lists approximately 780,000 distinct CDR3 sequences, more than 25% of them singletons. The same data also contributed to another study, on T cells of mothers and their children.

Sequencing input: blood. The receptors derive from a boy aged 10-17 years in good health. Each CDR3 is given with its conserved first and last residue. Fields, in order: CDR3 DNA, CDR3 protein, D gene, J gene, V gene, clone size. A D gene is named only where the DNA matches it firmly. The size entry is marked missing in some rows and otherwise reads once, few, many or a size class.

CDR3nt: TGTGCCAGCAGCACCGGGACGGTCGACACTGAAGCTTTCTTT
CDR3aa: CASSTGTVDTEAFF
d_gene: NA
j_gene: TRBJ1-1
v_gene: TRBV4-2
abundance: NA

CDR3nt: TGTGCCAGCAGCCCGGTCGAGGGGCCTCAAAACAATGAGCAGTTCTTC
CDR3aa: CASSPVEGPQNNEQFF
d_gene: NA
j_gene: TRBJ2-1
v_gene: TRBV7-9
abundance: few

CDR3nt: TGTGCCAGCAGCTCCGACTGGGGGCAGACCCAGTACTTC
CDR3aa: CASSSDWGQTQYF
d_gene: NA
j_gene: TRBJ2-5
v_gene: TRBV7-2
abundance: NA

CDR3nt: TGTGCCAGCATGGTCCGCGCACAAGAGACCCAGTACTTC
CDR3aa: CASMVRAQETQYF
d_gene: NA
j_gene: TRBJ2-5
v_gene: TRBV6-1
abundance: few

CDR3nt: TGTGCCAGTAGTGGGTTTGAGGAGCAGTTCTTC
CDR3aa: CASSGFEEQFF
d_gene: NA
j_gene: TRBJ2-1
v_gene: TRBV19
abundance: few

CDR3nt: TGCGCCAGCAGCTCTGCAGGGATAGATGGCTACACCTTC
CDR3aa: CASSSAGIDGYTF
d_gene: NA
j_gene: TRBJ1-2
v_gene: TRBV5-1
abundance: few

CDR3nt: TGTGCCAGCAGTGAAATCGGGACAGCCCCGAATGAGCAGTTCTTC
CDR3aa: CASSEIGTAPNEQFF
d_gene: TRBD1
j_gene: TRBJ2-1
v_gene: TRBV25-1
abundance: few

CDR3nt: TGTGCCAGCAGCCAACTAGCGGGCGGAAAAGAGACCCAGTACTTC
CDR3aa: CASSQLAGGKETQYF
d_gene: TRBD2
j_gene: TRBJ2-5
v_gene: TRBV3-1
abundance: many

CDR3nt: TGTGCCAGCAGTTTCTCGGGGAACAATGAGCAGTTCTTC
CDR3aa: CASSFSGNNEQFF
d_gene: NA
j_gene: TRBJ2-1
v_gene: TRBV27
abundance: NA

CDR3nt: TGTGCCACCAGTGCCTTACGGGAGAACACCGGGGAGCCGTTTTTT
CDR3aa: CATSALRENTGEPFF
d_gene: NA
j_gene: TRBJ2-2
v_gene: TRBV24-1
abundance: few

CDR3nt: TGTGCCAGCAGCAAGGACAGGGGGGACCAAGAGACCCAGTACTTC
CDR3aa: CASSKDRGDQETQYF
d_gene: TRBD1
j_gene: TRBJ2-5
v_gene: TRBV6-6
abundance: NA

CDR3nt: TGTAGTGCTCTGACAGGGGGCAATCAGCCCCAGCATTTT
CDR3aa: CSALTGGNQPQHF
d_gene: TRBD1
j_gene: TRBJ1-5
v_gene: TRBV20-1
abundance: few

CDR3nt: TGTGCCAGCAGGCCCCTTTCGCTGGGGCTACAAGAGACCCAGTACTTC
CDR3aa: CASRPLSLGLQETQYF
d_gene: NA
j_gene: TRBJ2-5
v_gene: TRBV28
abundance: NA

CDR3nt: TGCGCCAGCAGAAGGTCCCTGGACAATGAGCAGTTCTTC
CDR3aa: CASRRSLDNEQFF
d_gene: NA
j_gene: TRBJ2-1
v_gene: TRBV5-1
abundance: few

CDR3nt: TGCAGTGCTAGAGATTGGGCCTCCTCTGGAAACACCATATATTTT
CDR3aa: CSARDWASSGNTIYF
d_gene: NA
j_gene: TRBJ1-3
v_gene: TRBV20-1
abundance: NA

CDR3nt: TGTGCCAGCAGCTTATTTGATGCCAAAAACATTCAGTACTTC
CDR3aa: CASSLFDAKNIQYF
d_gene: NA
j_gene: TRBJ2-4
v_gene: TRBV13
abundance: NA

CDR3nt: TGTGCCAGCAGATTCGACAGGGGCCAAGAGACCCAGTACTTC
CDR3aa: CASRFDRGQETQYF
d_gene: TRBD1
j_gene: TRBJ2-5
v_gene: TRBV5-6
abundance: NA

CDR3nt: TGTGCCAGCACCATTTACACTGAAGCTTTCTTT
CDR3aa: CASTIYTEAFF
d_gene: NA
j_gene: TRBJ1-1
v_gene: TRBV6-1
abundance: NA

CDR3nt: TGTGCCAGCAGTGAAGCATGGGCCTCGGACAATGAGCAGTTCTTC
CDR3aa: CASSEAWASDNEQFF
d_gene: NA
j_gene: TRBJ2-1
v_gene: TRBV2
abundance: NA

CDR3nt: TGTGCCTGGAGTGTAAGGCTAGCCAAAAACATTCAGTACTTC
CDR3aa: CAWSVRLAKNIQYF
d_gene: NA
j_gene: TRBJ2-4
v_gene: TRBV30
abundance: NA

CDR3nt: TGTGCCAGCAGTTTCTCGAGGGGCTACACCTTC
CDR3aa: CASSFSRGYTF
d_gene: NA
j_gene: TRBJ1-2
v_gene: TRBV28
abundance: NA

CDR3nt: TGCGCCAGCGGGGACCTGCCAGGAACCGGGGAGCTGTTTTTT
CDR3aa: CASGDLPGTGELFF
d_gene: NA
j_gene: TRBJ2-2
v_gene: TRBV10-1
abundance: NA

CDR3nt: TGTGCCAGCACCATGTCTCCGGGCAGTAGCACAGATACGCAGTATTTT
CDR3aa: CASTMSPGSSTDTQYF
d_gene: NA
j_gene: TRBJ2-3
v_gene: TRBV6-5
abundance: few

CDR3nt: TGTGCCAGCAGCTTAGAATGGGGCATGGGGGCGGAGACCCAGTACTTC
CDR3aa: CASSLEWGMGAETQYF
d_gene: NA
j_gene: TRBJ2-5
v_gene: TRBV11-2
abundance: few

CDR3nt: TGTGCCAGCAGATATACAGGTTCCGAAGGTGAAAAACTGTTTTTT
CDR3aa: CASRYTGSEGEKLFF
d_gene: NA
j_gene: TRBJ1-4
v_gene: TRBV7-9
abundance: few

CDR3nt: TGTGCCAGCAGCGCCTCTAGCTCGTCCTACAATGAGCAGTTCTTC
CDR3aa: CASSASSSSYNEQFF
d_gene: NA
j_gene: TRBJ2-1
v_gene: TRBV9
abundance: NA

CDR3nt: TGTGCCAGCAGCCCCCAGACTAGCGGGGGGGACCGGGAGCTGTTTTTT
CDR3aa: CASSPQTSGGDRELFF
d_gene: TRBD2
j_gene: TRBJ2-2
v_gene: TRBV11-3
abundance: few

CDR3nt: TGCGCCAGCAGCCCCCATCAGGGGTCGTCCCTGAACACTGAAGCTTTCTTT
CDR3aa: CASSPHQGSSLNTEAFF
d_gene: NA
j_gene: TRBJ1-1
v_gene: TRBV4-1
abundance: NA

CDR3nt: TGTGCCAGCAGGTGGGGCGCTAGCTCCTATAATTCACCCCTCCACTTT
CDR3aa: CASRWGASSYNSPLHF
d_gene: NA
j_gene: TRBJ1-6
v_gene: TRBV6-1
abundance: NA

CDR3nt: TGCAGTGCTAGAGATAGGGGTTCACCCCTCCACTTT
CDR3aa: CSARDRGSPLHF
d_gene: NA
j_gene: TRBJ1-6
v_gene: TRBV20-1
abundance: NA

CDR3nt: TGTGCCACCAGCGCCCGGGGGAACACTGAAGCTTTCTTT
CDR3aa: CATSARGNTEAFF
d_gene: NA
j_gene: TRBJ1-1
v_gene: TRBV15
abundance: few

CDR3nt: TGTGCCAGCAGTTACTCGACGGGCGGAGGCGCTGAAGCTTTCTTT
CDR3aa: CASSYSTGGGAEAFF
d_gene: NA
j_gene: TRBJ1-1
v_gene: TRBV6-2/TRBV6-3
abundance: few

CDR3nt: TGTGCCAGCAGCTTAACTTCGGGGACTAGCGAAGATACGCAGTATTTT
CDR3aa: CASSLTSGTSEDTQYF
d_gene: TRBD2
j_gene: TRBJ2-3
v_gene: TRBV7-3
abundance: few

CDR3nt: TGTGCCAGCAGTGACAGCTTCTACGAGCAGTACTTC
CDR3aa: CASSDSFYEQYF
d_gene: NA
j_gene: TRBJ2-7
v_gene: TRBV6-2/TRBV6-3
abundance: few

CDR3nt: TGTGCCACCAGCTCCTTAGGAACGGCCCCAACTAATGAAAAACTGTTTTTT
CDR3aa: CATSSLGTAPTNEKLFF
d_gene: NA
j_gene: TRBJ1-4
v_gene: TRBV15
abundance: few

CDR3nt: TGCGCCAGCAGCCAAGTGGTAGCGTCCTTAGCCAAAAACATTCAGTACTTC
CDR3aa: CASSQVVASLAKNIQYF
d_gene: NA
j_gene: TRBJ2-4
v_gene: TRBV4-1
abundance: NA

CDR3nt: TGTGCCATCAGTGAGGAGACAGGGCCCTACGAGCAGTACTTC
CDR3aa: CAISEETGPYEQYF
d_gene: TRBD1
j_gene: TRBJ2-7
v_gene: TRBV10-3
abundance: NA

CDR3nt: TGTGCCAGCATCGGGGGTAACTCTGGAAACACCATATATTTT
CDR3aa: CASIGGNSGNTIYF
d_gene: NA
j_gene: TRBJ1-3
v_gene: TRBV28
abundance: few

CDR3nt: TGCAGCGTTGAAGGGCCATCCTGGGATACGCAGTATTTT
CDR3aa: CSVEGPSWDTQYF
d_gene: NA
j_gene: TRBJ2-3
v_gene: TRBV29-1
abundance: NA

CDR3nt: TGTGCCAGCAGCTTAGTAGCGGGGGAGTACGAGCAGTACTTC
CDR3aa: CASSLVAGEYEQYF
d_gene: TRBD2
j_gene: TRBJ2-7
v_gene: TRBV7-2
abundance: NA

CDR3nt: TGCAGTGCAACCCAACAGGGCTCCTACGAGCAGTACTTC
CDR3aa: CSATQQGSYEQYF
d_gene: NA
j_gene: TRBJ2-7
v_gene: TRBV20-1
abundance: NA

CDR3nt: TGTGCCAGCAGCCTTAGCGGGGGGGCCTTGGATGAGCAGTTCTTC
CDR3aa: CASSLSGGALDEQFF
d_gene: TRBD2
j_gene: TRBJ2-1
v_gene: TRBV7-6
abundance: few

CDR3nt: TGTGCCAGCAGACTCTCTAGCGGGGGGGAGACCCAGTACTTC
CDR3aa: CASRLSSGGETQYF
d_gene: TRBD2
j_gene: TRBJ2-5
v_gene: TRBV7-9
abundance: NA

CDR3nt: TGTGCCTGGAGGAAGGGCAGGGGGGGCCCCTACGAGCAGTACTTC
CDR3aa: CAWRKGRGGPYEQYF
d_gene: NA
j_gene: TRBJ2-7
v_gene: TRBV30
abundance: NA

CDR3nt: TGTGCCAGCAGAGAAGTTCCGCCCACAGATACGCAGTATTTT
CDR3aa: CASREVPPTDTQYF
d_gene: NA
j_gene: TRBJ2-3
v_gene: TRBV27
abundance: few

CDR3nt: TGCAGTGCTAGGAGCGAGAAAGAGACCCAGTACTTC
CDR3aa: CSARSEKETQYF
d_gene: NA
j_gene: TRBJ2-5
v_gene: TRBV20-1
abundance: NA

CDR3nt: TGCGCCAGCAGCGTCACAGGGAACTACGAGCAGTACTTC
CDR3aa: CASSVTGNYEQYF
d_gene: NA
j_gene: TRBJ2-7
v_gene: TRBV5-1
abundance: few

CDR3nt: TGCAGCGTTGAGAGCGGGGGGGCAACAGATACGCAGTATTTT
CDR3aa: CSVESGGATDTQYF
d_gene: TRBD2
j_gene: TRBJ2-3
v_gene: TRBV29-1
abundance: NA

CDR3nt: TGTGCCAGCAGTTTGGATAGCGGAGGTCGGGATGAGCAGTTCTTC
CDR3aa: CASSLDSGGRDEQFF
d_gene: NA
j_gene: TRBJ2-1
v_gene: TRBV12-3/TRBV12-4
abundance: few

CDR3nt: TGTGCCAGCAGTCGGACAGGGGAAGGAGGAAACACCATATATTTT
CDR3aa: CASSRTGEGGNTIYF
d_gene: TRBD1
j_gene: TRBJ1-3
v_gene: TRBV12-3/TRBV12-4
abundance: NA

CDR3nt: TGTGCCAGCAGTTTTTGGGGTGGCGGGGTTAATCAGCCCCAGCATTTT
CDR3aa: CASSFWGGGVNQPQHF
d_gene: NA
j_gene: TRBJ1-5
v_gene: TRBV12-3/TRBV12-4
abundance: NA

CDR3nt: TGTGCCAGCAGCCAAGATTGGGCCTCCTCCTACGAGCAGTACTTC
CDR3aa: CASSQDWASSYEQYF
d_gene: NA
j_gene: TRBJ2-7
v_gene: TRBV3-1
abundance: NA

CDR3nt: TGTGCCATCAGTGAGTTAGCGGGGGGCGAAGAGACCCAGTACTTC
CDR3aa: CAISELAGGEETQYF
d_gene: TRBD2
j_gene: TRBJ2-5
v_gene: TRBV10-3
abundance: NA

CDR3nt: TGCGCCAGCAGCCCCGGACCGGGGGCCGGGGAGCTGTTTTTT
CDR3aa: CASSPGPGAGELFF
d_gene: NA
j_gene: TRBJ2-2
v_gene: TRBV5-1
abundance: few

CDR3nt: TGTGCCAGCAGCCGAAACAGGGGAGGCACTGAAGCTTTCTTT
CDR3aa: CASSRNRGGTEAFF
d_gene: TRBD1
j_gene: TRBJ1-1
v_gene: TRBV3-1
abundance: NA

CDR3nt: TGTGCCAGCAGCTTGGGGGACAGGAAATACTATGGCTACACCTTC
CDR3aa: CASSLGDRKYYGYTF
d_gene: TRBD1
j_gene: TRBJ1-2
v_gene: TRBV5-5
abundance: NA

CDR3nt: TGCAGGGCCCAAGGGAGCGTTCGGGAGACCCAGTACTTC
CDR3aa: CRAQGSVRETQYF
d_gene: NA
j_gene: TRBJ2-5
v_gene: TRBV29-1
abundance: NA

CDR3nt: TGTGCCAGCAGCTTCCCGGAGGGACTGAACACCGGGGAGCTGTTTTTT
CDR3aa: CASSFPEGLNTGELFF
d_gene: NA
j_gene: TRBJ2-2
v_gene: TRBV5-5
abundance: once

CDR3nt: TGTGCCAGCTCACCCCAGAGACAGACTCGACAAGAGACCCAGTACTTC
CDR3aa: CASSPQRQTRQETQYF
d_gene: NA
j_gene: TRBJ2-5
v_gene: TRBV18
abundance: few